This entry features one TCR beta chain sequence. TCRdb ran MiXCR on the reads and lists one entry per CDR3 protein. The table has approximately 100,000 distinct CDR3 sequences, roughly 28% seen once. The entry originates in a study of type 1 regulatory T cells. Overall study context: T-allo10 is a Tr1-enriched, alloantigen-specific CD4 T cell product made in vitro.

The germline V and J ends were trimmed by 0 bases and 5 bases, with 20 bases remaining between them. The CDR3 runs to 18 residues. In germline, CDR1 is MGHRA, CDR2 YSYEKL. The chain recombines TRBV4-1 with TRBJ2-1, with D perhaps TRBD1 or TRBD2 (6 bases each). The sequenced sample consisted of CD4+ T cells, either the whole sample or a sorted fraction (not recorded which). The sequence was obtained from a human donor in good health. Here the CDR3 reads CASSQDPQWGAGNNEQFF. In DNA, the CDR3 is TGCGCCAGCAGCCAAGATCCGCAGTGGGGGGCGGGGAACAATGAGCAGTTCTTC.